These 29 T cell receptor beta chains came from one sample sequenced in a study of shared T cell receptors in the human thymus. TCRdb keeps only in-frame clones here, not all; method: immunoSEQ multiplex PCR. Here the sample spans hundreds of thousands of clones, approximately 85% being singletons. These data are also associated with another study on human thymus T cells.

Sequencing input: thymocytes. The receptor source for this set is a girl less than two years old with a congenital heart defect.

The chain combines TRBV19 with TRBJ1-1; D unclear. Looked up from germline, CDR1 is LNHDA and CDR2 is SQIVND (reference sequence). The CDR3 is 11 residues long. Trimming took 7 bases from V and 8 from J, leaving 11 bases between them. The CDR3 DNA follows: TGTGCCAGTACCCCCGGGATGGAAGCTTTCTTT. Amino acid sequence: CASTPGMEAFF.

The rearrangement uses TRBV6-5 and TRBJ1-2; D unclear. The CDR3 contains 15 residues. Germline loops: CDR1 MNHEY, CDR2 SVGAGI. V was cut by 2 bases and J by 0 bases, with 10 bases left in between. The CDR3 nucleotides read TGTGCCAGCAGTTACGGAGGAGCCCCTAACTATGGCTACACCTTC. Translating it yields CASSYGGAPNYGYTF.

J is TRBJ1-2 and V is TRBV6-1, with D possibly TRBD1 on 5 matching bases. The CDR3 consists of 14 residues. The V gene's germline CDR1 is MNHNS and CDR2 SASEGT. Deletions cut 0 bases from V and 4 bases from J, with 9 bases between. This CDR3 reads CASSEAYQGYGYTF. CDR3 DNA sequence: TGTGCCAGCAGTGAAGCTTACCAGGGCTATGGCTACACCTTC.

This clone has a handful of counts. The chain has TRBV10-3 and TRBJ1-2; 9 bases are shared with TRBD1. The V gene's germline CDR1 is ENHRY and CDR2 SYGVKD. The CDR3 totals 15 residues. With V trimmed by 3 bases and J by 6 bases, 8 bases remained unmatched. This CDR3 is CAISEGTGMKDGYTF. In DNA, the CDR3 is TGTGCCATCAGTGAAGGGACAGGGATGAAGGATGGCTACACCTTC.

This clone was found a few times. The V call is TRBV7-2, the J call TRBJ2-1; a possible D gene is TRBD1 (5 bases). Trimming cost V 5 bases and J 6 bases, with 8 bases left between them. Germline V gene sequence: CDR1 SGHTA, CDR2 FQGNSA. This CDR3 spans 12 amino acids. Written as DNA, the CDR3 is TGTGCCAGCAGCACCAGGGTCAATGAGCAGTTCTTC. Translated: CASSTRVNEQFF.

Concerning this clone itself: Germline is not matched at one junction end, which may reflect a read error. This chain connects TRBV7-7 to TRBJ2-5; D call uncertain. The CDR3 runs to 14 residues. CDR1 is SSHAT and CDR2 is FNYEAQ in the germline V gene (reference sequence). The CDR3, as DNA: TGTGCTAGCAGCTTAGGTAACTTCCAAGAGACCCAGTACTTC. Protein: CASSLGNFQETQYF.

The CDR3 DNA reads as TGCGCCAGCAGCCAAGGGGGACAGCTGAATGAAAAACTGTTTTTT. It specifies CASSQGGQLNEKLFF. The chain employs TRBV4-3 and TRBJ1-4; TRBD1 matches at 7 bases. Germline V gene lookup returns CDR1 LGHNA and CDR2 YSLEER. The CDR3 contains 15 residues. Trimming cost V 1 base and J 5 bases; bases outside gene matches: 4.

Details on this clone: The sample has other DNA sequences that encode this CDR3 too. The chain employs TRBV2 and TRBJ2-2; tentative D call: TRBD1 (5 bases). Deletions cut 6 bases from V and 6 bases from J, with 5 bases between. The germline V gene encodes CDR1 SNHLY and CDR2 FYNNEI. CDR3 length: 11 amino acids. As DNA, the CDR3 is TGTGCCAGCAGCAGGGCCGGGGAGCTGTTTTTT. Its protein is CASSRAGELFF.

The chain links TRBV10-3 to TRBJ1-5; 9 nucleotides line up with TRBD1. The trim removed 0 bases at V and 2 bases at J, leaving 11 bases unmatched. CDR1 ENHRY and CDR2 SYGVKD come from the germline V gene. The CDR3 runs to 19 residues. CDR3 protein: CAISESQGDRDLGNQPQHF. The CDR3 coding sequence is TGTGCCATCAGTGAGTCGCAGGGGGACAGGGACCTGGGCAATCAGCCCCAGCATTTT.

The V and J genes are TRBV14 and TRBJ2-2, with D tentatively TRBD1 (5 bases). V lost 0 bases to trimming and J lost 2 bases, with 10 bases between them. Looked up from germline, CDR1 is SGHDN and CDR2 is FVKESK. The CDR3 totals 16 residues. CDR3 amino acids: CASSQESRENTGELFF. In nucleotides, the CDR3 is TGTGCCAGCAGCCAAGAGAGCAGGGAAAACACCGGGGAGCTGTTTTTT.

The V and J genes are TRBV2 and TRBJ1-3; D possibly corresponds to TRBD1 (6 bases). Germline CDR1 is SNHLY and CDR2 is FYNNEI. This CDR3 has 15 amino acids. The germline V and J ends were trimmed by 7 bases and 3 bases, with 16 bases remaining between them. The CDR3 spells CASTPVGGYGNTIYF. The CDR3 region has the DNA TGTGCCAGCACCCCCGTTGGGGGCTATGGAAACACCATATATTTT.

The chain couples TRBV12-5 to TRBJ2-2; the match to TRBD1 covers 8 bases. CDR1 and CDR2 from the germline V gene are LGHNT and FRNRAP. This CDR3 spans 17 amino acids. J gave up 1 base and V 0 bases, and 4 bases lay outside the gene matches. CDR3 region: CASGLVRGTGNTGELFF. CDR3 bases: TGTGCTAGTGGTTTGGTACGCGGGACAGGGAACACCGGGGAGCTGTTTTTT.

The J gene is TRBJ1-2, the V gene TRBV25-1; no clear D gene. The CDR3 length is 14 residues. Germline V CDR1 and CDR2: MGHDK, SYGVNS. Trimming left V 2 bases short and J 1 base short, with 8 bases between. The CDR3 DNA is TGTGCCAGCAGTGAACAACAGAGTAACTATGGCTACACCTTC. This encodes CASSEQQSNYGYTF.

The chain recombines TRBV9 with TRBJ2-2; tentatively, D is TRBD1 (6 bases). This CDR3 has 20 residues. Trimming removed 3 bases from V and 4 bases from J, with 28 bases in between. Germline V gene sequence: CDR1 SGDLS, CDR2 YYNGEE. CDR3 region: CASSARQGGFFGVSTGELFF. CDR3 DNA: TGTGCCAGCAGCGCCAGACAAGGGGGTTTTTTCGGGGTTAGCACCGGGGAGCTGTTTTTT.

The V and J genes are TRBV5-8 and TRBJ1-1; 7 bases fit TRBD1. Germline V CDR1 and CDR2: SGHTS, YDEGEE. The CDR3 consists of 15 residues. V lost 4 bases and J lost 5; bases outside the gene matches: 11. CDR3 DNA sequence: TGTGCCAGCAGCGCAAACTTCGACAGGGAAACTGAAGCTTTCTTT. This translates into CASSANFDRETEAFF.

The V call is TRBV4-3, the J call TRBJ2-1, with 8 bases fitting TRBD1. Germline CDR1 LGHNA, CDR2 YSLEER. Losses at the gene ends were 0 bases for V and 9 bases for J; bases not matched to a gene: 16. The CDR3 covers 18 residues. The CDR3 loop reads CASSQEGRGRGRRVEQFF. CDR3 coding DNA: TGCGCCAGCAGCCAAGAAGGGCGGGGCAGGGGGCGGAGGGTTGAGCAGTTCTTC.

The chain has TRBV6-5 and TRBJ2-5, with D possibly being TRBD2 (5 bases). V was shortened by 6 bases and J by 3 bases, with 11 bases between the two germline ends. The germline V gene encodes CDR1 MNHEY and CDR2 SVGAGI. This CDR3 contains 13 residues. The DNA of the CDR3 is TGTGCCAGCAGCGCCTGGGGAGAAGAGACCCAGTACTTC. Its translation: CASSAWGEETQYF.

V gene TRBV14 combines with J gene TRBJ1-6; TRBD1 matches 7 bases. Germline assignment: CDR1 SGHDN and CDR2 FVKESK. The trim removed 3 bases at V and 6 bases at J, leaving 8 bases unmatched. The CDR3 loop spans 16 amino acids. CDR3 sequence reads: CASSHEAGTANSPLHF. CDR3 sequence (DNA): TGTGCCAGCAGCCATGAGGCCGGGACAGCTAATTCACCCCTCCACTTT.

The rearrangement links TRBV30 to TRBJ2-7; a possible D gene is TRBD2 (7 bases). V was clipped by 2 bases and J by 6 bases, with 14 bases between them. The CDR3 length is 13 residues. Germline V gives CDR1 GTSNPN, CDR2 SVGIG (reference sequence). CDR3 nucleotides: TGTGCCTGGAGTAGATGGGGGGGGCTCGAGCAGTACTTC. Its translation: CAWSRWGGLEQYF.

J is TRBJ2-3 and V is TRBV6-6, with D tentatively TRBD2 (6 bases). Germline lookup yields CDR1 MNHNY and CDR2 SVGAGI (reference sequence). The length of the CDR3 is 16 residues. V was pared by 0 bases and J by 3 bases, with 13 bases between. The CDR3 loop is CASSYSWTTSTDTQYF. The CDR3 DNA sequence: TGTGCCAGCAGTTACTCGTGGACTACCTCTACAGATACGCAGTATTTT.

This clone was observed a few times. The chain joins TRBV28 to TRBJ2-7; TRBD1 agrees at 9 bases. The CDR3 is 18 amino acids. The germline CDR1 and CDR2 sequences are MDHEN and SYDVKM. Trimming cost V 8 bases and J 9 bases; bases outside gene matches: 26. CDR3 sequence (DNA): TGTGCCAGCGGCCCCCGTGGGACAGGGCAGGTTGAGGGTTTTTGGCAGTACTTC. Translating gives CASGPRGTGQVEGFWQYF.

This chain links TRBV11-2 with TRBJ1-6; TRBD1 might be the D (5 bases). Trimming removed 4 bases from V and 0 bases from J, with 19 bases in between. Per germline, CDR1 SGHAT and CDR2 FQNNGV. The CDR3 runs to 19 residues. The chain's CDR3 is CASSSGRVPGSSYNSPLHF. The CDR3 bases are TGTGCCAGCAGCTCAGGGAGGGTCCCAGGGAGCTCCTATAATTCACCCCTCCACTTT. Together with reference TRBV11-2 and TRBJ1-6, the CDR3 gives the full variable domain: EAGVAQSPRYKIIEKRQSVAFWCNPISGHATLYWYQQILGQGPKLLIQFQNNGVVDDSQLPKDRFSAERLKGVDSTLKIQPAKLEDSAVYLCASSSGRVPGSSYNSPLHFGNGTRLTVT.

This clone was seen only a few times. The V call is TRBV6-5, the J call TRBJ2-7; perhaps TRBD2 as D (5 bases). This CDR3 comprises 14 residues. Germline V lookup: CDR1 MNHEY, CDR2 SVGAGI. V was cut by 5 bases and J by 0 bases, with 11 bases left in between. CDR3 sequence: CASSHRGSSYEQYF. CDR3 coding DNA: TGTGCCAGCAGTCACCGGGGAAGCTCCTACGAGCAGTACTTC.

This clone was counted a few times. The V and J genes are TRBV5-1 and TRBJ2-6; TRBD1 is a possible D gene (6 bases). This CDR3 is built from 17 residues. V dropped 6 bases and J dropped 0 bases, with 16 bases sitting between them. Germline-derived CDR1 and CDR2 are SGHRS and YFSETQ. CDR3 nucleotides: TGCGCCAGCAAAGAACCGACAGGCAACTCTGGGGCCAACGTCCTGACTTTC. Translated, it gives CASKEPTGNSGANVLTF.

This clone was counted a single time. This chain uses TRBV5-5 with TRBJ2-7, with D tentatively TRBD1 (6 bases). CDR3 size: 15 residues. V was cut by 2 bases and J by 2 bases, with 14 bases left in between. Germline V gives CDR1 SGHKS, CDR2 YYEKEE (reference sequence). Written as DNA, the CDR3 is TGTGCCAGCAGCTTAATCCCGCGGACAGCCTACGAGCAGTACTTC. Amino acid sequence: CASSLIPRTAYEQYF.

CDR3 sequence (DNA): TGTGCCAGCAGTTTCCACGACAGAACCAACTACGAGCAGTACTTC. Its protein is CASSFHDRTNYEQYF. This chain connects TRBV28 to TRBJ2-7; TRBD1 might be the D (5 bases). The V end was cut by 3 bases, the J end by 3 bases, with 15 bases between. Germline V gene data show CDR1 as MDHEN and CDR2 as SYDVKM. The CDR3 covers 15 residues.

The chain has TRBV4-1 and TRBJ1-1, with D possibly TRBD1 on 6 matching bases. In germline, CDR1 is MGHRA, CDR2 YSYEKL. The CDR3 consists of 19 residues. Deletions cut 4 bases from V and 1 base from J, with 25 bases between. DNA for the CDR3: TGCGCCAGCAGCCCGGGGGGGGGCGCCGTGCTTGGCGGGAACACTGAAGCTTTCTTT. Its protein is CASSPGGGAVLGGNTEAFF.

The rearrangement joins TRBV4-1 to TRBJ2-5, with no clear D. Germline CDR1 is MGHRA and CDR2 is YSYEKL. V was trimmed by 6 bases and J by 3 bases, leaving 11 bases between them. This CDR3 contains 13 residues. The CDR3 nucleotides read TGCGCCAGCAGAGGCAGGCGAGAAGAGACCCAGTACTTC. This gives the protein CASRGRREETQYF.

This chain joins TRBV7-2 and TRBJ1-2; 7 nucleotides align to TRBD1. The junction had 10 bases not matched to a gene; V was cut back by 5 bases and J by 4 bases. Germline assignment: CDR1 SGHTA and CDR2 FQGNSA. This CDR3 comprises 15 residues. The CDR3 region is CASSVRQGPLYGYTF. CDR3 coding DNA: TGTGCCAGCAGCGTCAGACAGGGTCCCCTCTATGGCTACACCTTC.